The text below deals with one TCR beta chain. There are a few counts of this clonotype. The target of this receptor is not known. Qualities for individual bases were not recorded, and no much larger clone is one base off. CDR1 and CDR2 were assigned from the germline V gene (reference sequence) as SGHNT and YYREEE. Trimming at the junction amounts to 2 bases on V and 6 bases on J, and the germline ends lie 15 bases apart. Measured from the cysteine to the phenylalanine, the CDR3 is 14 residues long. Only the CDR3 portion is preserved as DNA: 42 bases, with reading frame beginning at the first base. Ficoll-Paque density gradient centrifugation was used to isolate PBMCs. This sample is drawn from a study of T-cell memory formation after mild COVID-19 (dated by TCRdb to 2020 to 2023). The study in broad terms: TCR sequence clusters from the two donors were found to be largely donor specific. In a couple of donors, T-cell clones that expanded and contracted after mild COVID-19 were tracked by sequencing TCRalpha and TCRbeta repertoires over time. Two young, previously healthy adult volunteers made up the cohort, one male and one female. The full study reports these points: Clones that contracted from day 15 to 85 showed balanced CD4/CD8 phenotypes, whereas a second wave of clones that expanded from day 15 to 37 leaned towards CD4+. Contracting CD4+ clones appeared mostly in the CM and EM memory subsets, whereas CD8+ clones were enriched in EMRA. The detection of some responding clones in pre-infection memory suggests that pre-existing cross-reactive memory T cells joined the SARS-CoV-2 response. The study included only a couple of mild cases, and larger cohorts that include severe cases with pre-infection samples were judged to be necessary. The second-wave clones that peaked on day 37 were not confirmed to be SARS-CoV-2 specific.

This sample was sequenced with an Illumina NovaSeq 6000. TCRalpha and TCRbeta cDNA libraries were constructed by 5'RACE with constant-segment primers, with sample barcodes and unique molecular identifiers being introduced. Trizol reagent was used to extract RNA from every sample. Library amplification was performed in two PCR steps, and a second sample barcode and Illumina TruSeq adapters were introduced in the second step. Sequencing of the libraries was done on an Illumina NovaSeq, producing 2 x 150 bp paired-end reads. The original methods were these. The reads were demultiplexed and collapsed into UMI-guided consensus sequences using migec v1.2.7. Using mixcr v2.1.11, UMI consensuses were aligned to TRA and TRB V and J templates and then assembled into clonotypes. Expanded or contracted clonotypes were those called significant by both edgeR and NoisET, with noise models trained on biological replicates. For edgeR calls, the cutoffs were a false discovery rate-adjusted p below 0.01 and a log2 fold-change threshold of 1. PCA with hierarchical clustering of max-normalized trajectories of the 1000 most abundant clonotypes was used as exploratory dynamics analysis. Separately sequenced CD4+ and CD8+ repertoires were used to assign the CD4 or CD8 phenotype of responding clones. The raw public data were reprocessed by TCRdb itself: fastp quality trimming at Q25, MiXCR clonotype calling, in-frame beta chains only. A single entry per CDR3 protein holds the most common genes and DNA from its merged rows. TCRdb's processing, not the study's, gives the V and J calls here. The table for this sample lists around 340,000 distinct CDR3 sequences; approximately 15% of them were counted only once. Of the sample, about 22% falls within the top ten clones.

Specimen: PBMCs or a T cell subset sorted from them (not recorded which). The TCR was taken from a man aged 18 to 35 who had mild COVID-19 (a few samples of this study predate the infection). The sample titles of this study are shuffled in the database, so cell type and time point are left out; the donor was told from shared clones. The chain couples TRBV5-4 to TRBJ2-7, with the D gene not confidently named. CDR3 region: CASSFGTDLGEQYF. The DNA sequence is TGTGCCAGCAGCTTCGGAACGGACCTAGGCGAGCAGTACTTC.